The sequence of this T cell receptor beta chain was determined in a study of radiotherapy plus CTLA-4 blockade in lung cancer. Study in general: Disease control reached less than 40%, with objective responses in 15% to 20%. Findings and limits, study-wide: According to reports, early shifts in blood T cell clones, alongside interferon-beta, forecast response most accurately. TCR clones from tumors expanded in blood after radiotherapy plus ipilimumab.

Participants had chemo-refractory metastatic non-small-cell lung cancer and were treated with focal radiation plus ipilimumab CTLA-4 blockade. The CDR3 extends over 13 amino acids. CDR1 is SGHRS, CDR2 YFSETQ, per germline. The V end was cut by 5 bases, the J end by 1 base, with 8 bases between. Worth noting for this clone: Its cognate antigen is unknown.

Method: immunoSEQ multiplex PCR; TCRdb's copy keeps in-frame clones and lacks some. The table includes tens of thousands of clones, 88% detected once. The chain carries TRBV5-1 and TRBJ2-3; a possible D gene is TRBD2 (5 bases). The sample in question was peripheral blood, obtained from a patient treated with radiotherapy plus ipilimumab. The receptor was derived from a human donor with non-small cell lung cancer whose response to radiotherapy plus ipilimumab could not be evaluated. In DNA, the CDR3 is TGCGCCAGCAGACTAGGCCGCACAGATACGCAGTATTTT. Encoded protein: CASRLGRTDTQYF.